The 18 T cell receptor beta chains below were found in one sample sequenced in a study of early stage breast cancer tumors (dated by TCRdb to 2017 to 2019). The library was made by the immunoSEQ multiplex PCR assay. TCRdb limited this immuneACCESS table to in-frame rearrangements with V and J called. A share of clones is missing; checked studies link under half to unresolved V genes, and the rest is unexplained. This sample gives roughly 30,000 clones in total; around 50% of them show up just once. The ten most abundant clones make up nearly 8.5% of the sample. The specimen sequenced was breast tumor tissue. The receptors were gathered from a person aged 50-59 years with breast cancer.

The chain's CDR3 is CASSLISDGTQYF. CDR3 DNA sequence: TGTGCCAGCAGCTTAATTAGCGATGGGACCCAGTACTTC. The genes are TRBV7-9 and TRBJ2-5; D is perhaps TRBD2 (5 bases). This CDR3 contains 13 residues. V shed 2 bases and J shed 7 bases, with 11 bases lying between them. Germline CDR1 and CDR2: SEHNR and FQNEAQ (reference sequence).

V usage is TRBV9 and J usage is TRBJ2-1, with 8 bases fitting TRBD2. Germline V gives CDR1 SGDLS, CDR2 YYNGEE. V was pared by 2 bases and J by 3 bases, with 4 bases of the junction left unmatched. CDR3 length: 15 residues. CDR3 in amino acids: CASSVDAGGYNEQFF. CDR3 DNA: TGTGCCAGCAGCGTGGATGCGGGAGGCTACAATGAGCAGTTCTTC.

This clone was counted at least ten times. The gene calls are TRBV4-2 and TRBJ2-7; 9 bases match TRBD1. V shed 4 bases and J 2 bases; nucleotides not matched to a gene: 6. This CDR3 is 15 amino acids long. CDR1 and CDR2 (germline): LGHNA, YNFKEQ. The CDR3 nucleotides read TGTGCCAGCAGCCGACCGGGACAGGGAGCCTACGAGCAGTACTTC. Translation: CASSRPGQGAYEQYF.

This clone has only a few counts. CDR3 region: CASSREGNQPQHF. DNA for the CDR3: TGTGCCAGCAGCAGGGAAGGAAATCAGCCCCAGCATTTT. The rearrangement links TRBV5-6 to TRBJ1-5; D gene uncertain. The CDR3 sequence is 13 residues long. V was clipped by 4 bases and J by 4 bases, with 9 bases between them. Germline V gene data show CDR1 as SGHDT and CDR2 as YYEEEE.

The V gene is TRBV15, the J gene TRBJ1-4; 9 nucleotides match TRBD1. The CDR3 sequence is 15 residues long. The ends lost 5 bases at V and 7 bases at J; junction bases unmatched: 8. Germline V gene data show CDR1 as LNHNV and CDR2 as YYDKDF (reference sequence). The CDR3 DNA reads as TGTGCCACCAGCCGCGGGGACAGGGATGGTGAAAAACTGTTTTTT. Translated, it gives CATSRGDRDGEKLFF.

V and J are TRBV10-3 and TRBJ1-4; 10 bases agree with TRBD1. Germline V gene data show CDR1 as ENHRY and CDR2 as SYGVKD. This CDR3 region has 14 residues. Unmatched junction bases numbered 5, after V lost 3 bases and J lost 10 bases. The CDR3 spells CAISDGQGVGKLFF. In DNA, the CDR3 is TGTGCCATCAGTGACGGACAGGGGGTAGGAAAACTGTTTTTT.

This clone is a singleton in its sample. The CDR3 sequence is CASLRRGRGEDGYTF. CDR3 DNA: TGTGCCAGCCTCCGACGTGGCAGGGGGGAAGATGGCTACACCTTC. This chain connects TRBV2 to TRBJ1-2, with 7 bases identical to TRBD1. CDR1 and CDR2 (germline): SNHLY, FYNNEI. V gave up 8 bases and J gave up 6 bases; unmatched junction bases: 15. The CDR3 is 15 amino acids.

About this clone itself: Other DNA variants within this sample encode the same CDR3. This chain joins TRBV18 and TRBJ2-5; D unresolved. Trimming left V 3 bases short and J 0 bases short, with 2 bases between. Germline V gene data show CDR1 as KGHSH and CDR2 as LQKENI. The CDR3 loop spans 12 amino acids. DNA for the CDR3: TGTGCCAGCTCACCTTACCAAGAGACCCAGTACTTC. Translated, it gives CASSPYQETQYF. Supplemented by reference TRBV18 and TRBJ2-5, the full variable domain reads NAGVMQNPRHLVRRRGQEARLRCSPMKGHSHVYWYRQLPEEGLKFMVYLQKENIIDESGMPKERFSAEFPKEGPSILRIQQVVRGDSAAYFCASSPYQETQYFGPGTRLLVL.

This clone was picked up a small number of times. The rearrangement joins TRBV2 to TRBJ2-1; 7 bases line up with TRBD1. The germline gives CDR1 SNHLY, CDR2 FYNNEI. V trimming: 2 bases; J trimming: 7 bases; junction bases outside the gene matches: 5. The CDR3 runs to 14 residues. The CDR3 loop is CASSELPDRNEQFF. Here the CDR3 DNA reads TGTGCCAGCAGTGAACTGCCGGACAGGAATGAGCAGTTCTTC.

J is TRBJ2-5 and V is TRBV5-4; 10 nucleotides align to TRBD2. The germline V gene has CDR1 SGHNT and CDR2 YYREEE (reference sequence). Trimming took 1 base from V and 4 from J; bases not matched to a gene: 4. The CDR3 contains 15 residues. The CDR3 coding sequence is TGTGCCAGCAGCTTGTCCAGCGGGAGGGGAGAGACCCAGTACTTC. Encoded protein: CASSLSSGRGETQYF. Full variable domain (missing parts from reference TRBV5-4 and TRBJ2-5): ETGVTQSPTHLIKTRGQQVTLRCSSQSGHNTVSWYQQALGQGPQFIFQYYREEENGRGNFPPRFSGLQFPNYSSELNVNALELDDSALYLCASSLSSGRGETQYFGPGTRLLVL.

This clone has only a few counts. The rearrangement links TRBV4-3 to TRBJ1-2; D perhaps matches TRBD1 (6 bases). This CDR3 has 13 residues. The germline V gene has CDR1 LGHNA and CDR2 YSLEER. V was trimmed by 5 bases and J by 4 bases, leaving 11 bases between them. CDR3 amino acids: CASSGSGAYGYTF. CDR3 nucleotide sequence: TGCGCCAGCAGCGGATCGGGGGCCTATGGCTACACCTTC.

The CDR3 spells CASSTPGQGKDTQYF. CDR3 nucleotides: TGTGCCAGTAGTACCCCGGGACAGGGGAAGGATACGCAGTATTTT. The J gene is TRBJ2-3, the V gene TRBV19; 10 nucleotides agree with TRBD1. The CDR3 has 15 residues. The J segment lost 6 bases and the V segment lost 4 bases, leaving 7 bases of the junction unmatched. Germline assignment: CDR1 LNHDA and CDR2 SQIVND (reference sequence).

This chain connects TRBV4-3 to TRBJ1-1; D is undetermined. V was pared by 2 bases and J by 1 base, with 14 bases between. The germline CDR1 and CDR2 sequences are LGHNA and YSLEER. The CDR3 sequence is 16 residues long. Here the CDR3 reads CASSQRASSGNTEAFF. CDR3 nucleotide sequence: TGCGCCAGCAGCCAACGGGCGAGTTCCGGGAACACTGAAGCTTTCTTT.

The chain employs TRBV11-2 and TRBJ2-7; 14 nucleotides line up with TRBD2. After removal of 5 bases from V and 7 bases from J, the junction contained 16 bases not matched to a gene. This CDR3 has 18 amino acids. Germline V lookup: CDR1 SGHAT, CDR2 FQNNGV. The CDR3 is CASSILTSGRAIWGEQYF. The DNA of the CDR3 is TGTGCCAGCAGCATATTGACTAGCGGGAGGGCCATATGGGGAGAGCAGTACTTC.

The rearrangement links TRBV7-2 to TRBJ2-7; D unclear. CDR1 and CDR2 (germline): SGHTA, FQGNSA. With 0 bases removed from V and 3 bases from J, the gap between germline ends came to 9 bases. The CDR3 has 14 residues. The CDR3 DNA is TGTGCCAGCAGCTTAGCGCTTTTAGGCTACGAGCAGTACTTC. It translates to CASSLALLGYEQYF.

Written as DNA, the CDR3 is TGTGCCAGCAGCCGAGACAGGGACGACGGCTACACCTTC. It yields the protein CASSRDRDDGYTF. The rearrangement joins TRBV7-3 to TRBJ1-2, with 7 positions matching TRBD1. The CDR3 runs 13 residues. Germline CDR1 and CDR2: SGHTA and FQGTGA. V dropped 5 bases and J dropped 8; count of bases not matched to a gene: 8.

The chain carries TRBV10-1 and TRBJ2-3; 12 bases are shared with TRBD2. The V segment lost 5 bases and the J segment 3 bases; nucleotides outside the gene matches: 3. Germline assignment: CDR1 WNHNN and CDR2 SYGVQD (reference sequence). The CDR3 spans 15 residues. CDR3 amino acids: CASSSGTSGTDTQYF. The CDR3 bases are TGCGCCAGCAGTTCAGGGACTAGCGGGACAGATACGCAGTATTTT.

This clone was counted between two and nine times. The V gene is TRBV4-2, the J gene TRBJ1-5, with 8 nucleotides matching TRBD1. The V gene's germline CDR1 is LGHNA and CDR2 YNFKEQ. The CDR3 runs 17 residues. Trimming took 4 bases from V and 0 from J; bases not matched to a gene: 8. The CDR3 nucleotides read TGTGCCAGCAGCCCAACGGACAGGGTCTATAGCAATCAGCCCCAGCATTTT. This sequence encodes CASSPTDRVYSNQPQHF.